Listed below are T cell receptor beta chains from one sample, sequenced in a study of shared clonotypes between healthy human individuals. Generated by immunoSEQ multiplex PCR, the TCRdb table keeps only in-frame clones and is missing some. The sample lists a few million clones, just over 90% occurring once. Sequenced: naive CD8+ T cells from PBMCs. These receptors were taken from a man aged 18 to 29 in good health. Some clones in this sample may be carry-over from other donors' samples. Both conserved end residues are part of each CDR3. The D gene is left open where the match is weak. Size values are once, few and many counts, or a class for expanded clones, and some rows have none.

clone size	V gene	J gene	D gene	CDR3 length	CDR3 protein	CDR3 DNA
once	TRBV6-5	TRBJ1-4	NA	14	CASRAQGRNEKLFF	TGTGCCAGCAGAGCCCAGGGTAGGAATGAAAAACTGTTTTTT
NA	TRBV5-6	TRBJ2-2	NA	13	CASSLRESGELFF	TGTGCCAGCAGCTTGCGGGAGTCCGGGGAGCTGTTTTTT
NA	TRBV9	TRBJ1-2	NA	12	CASSDRDYGYTF	TGTGCCAGCAGCGACAGGGATTATGGCTACACCTTC
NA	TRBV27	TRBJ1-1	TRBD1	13	CASSLLTGGEAFF	TGTGCCAGCAGTTTATTGACAGGGGGTGAAGCTTTCTTT
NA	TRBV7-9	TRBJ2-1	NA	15	CASSLLFRGNNEQFF	TGTGCCAGCAGCTTATTGTTCAGGGGCAACAATGAGCAGTTCTTC
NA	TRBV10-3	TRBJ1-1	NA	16	CAISESFGGRSTEAFF	TGTGCCATCAGTGAGTCGTTCGGGGGGCGTTCCACTGAAGCTTTCTTT
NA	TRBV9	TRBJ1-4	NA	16	CASSSFSGLENEKLFF	TGTGCCAGCAGCTCCTTCTCCGGGCTAGAAAATGAAAAACTGTTTTTT
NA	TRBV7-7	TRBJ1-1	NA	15	CASSPPADPRTEAFF	TGTGCCAGCAGCCCCCCGGCAGACCCGCGAACTGAAGCTTTCTTT
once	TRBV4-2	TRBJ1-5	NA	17	CASRTDSLSYSNQPQHF	TGTGCCAGCAGGACGGACAGCCTATCTTATAGCAATCAGCCCCAGCATTTT
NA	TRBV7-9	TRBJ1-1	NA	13	CASSLAGQSEAFF	TGTGCCAGCAGCTTAGCGGGACAATCTGAAGCTTTCTTT
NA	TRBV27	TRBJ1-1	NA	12	CASSLTAGEAFF	TGTGCCAGCAGTTTAACGGCGGGAGAAGCTTTCTTT
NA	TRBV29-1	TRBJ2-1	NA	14	CSVRDDGAYNEQFF	TGCAGCGTTCGGGACGACGGAGCCTACAATGAGCAGTTCTTC
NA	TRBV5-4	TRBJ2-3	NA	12	CASRVHPDTQYF	TGTGCCAGCCGGGTTCACCCAGATACGCAGTATTTT
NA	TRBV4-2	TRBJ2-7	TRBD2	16	CASSPRTSGAAYEQYF	TGTGCCAGCAGCCCTCGGACTAGCGGGGCAGCCTACGAGCAGTACTTC
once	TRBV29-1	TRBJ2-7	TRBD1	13	CSVAGTGSYEQYF	TGCAGCGTAGCTGGGACAGGGAGCTACGAGCAGTACTTC
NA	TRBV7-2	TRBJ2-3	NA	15	CASSLGSTSTDTQYF	TGTGCCAGCAGCTTGGGGTCTACTAGCACAGATACGCAGTATTTT
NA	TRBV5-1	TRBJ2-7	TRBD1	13	CASSIGQAYEQYF	TGCGCCAGCAGCATAGGACAGGCCTACGAGCAGTACTTC
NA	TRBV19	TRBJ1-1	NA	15	CASSIPSGGNTEAFF	TGTGCCAGTAGTATCCCCTCGGGGGGGAACACTGAAGCTTTCTTT
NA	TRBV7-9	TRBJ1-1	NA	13	CASSSTLNTEAFF	TGTGCCAGCAGCTCAACCTTGAACACTGAAGCTTTCTTT
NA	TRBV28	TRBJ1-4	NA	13	CASSLQLYEKLFF	TGTGCCAGCAGTTTACAGCTGTATGAAAAACTGTTTTTT
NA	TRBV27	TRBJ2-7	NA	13	CASSPGPYYEQYF	TGTGCCAGCAGTCCGGGACCCTACTACGAGCAGTACTTC